This TCR beta chain stems from a study of cytomegalovirus exposure and HLA in healthy donors. Regarding this clone: The antigen is unknown.

Findings and limits, study-wide: The classifier, whose performance was assessed in both the original and validation cohorts, reportedly diagnosed cytomegalovirus status with high specificity and sensitivity. First-cohort TCR clusters tended to co-occur in the roughly 130 validation repertoires, a later analysis found. Researchers catalogued roughly 150 TCR beta chains as cytomegalovirus-associated. Most observed TCR sequences were rare, whereas some public TCRs were detected in many donors.

Using immunoSEQ multiplex PCR, the repertoire was profiled, and TCRdb retains in-frame clones only, with some absent. The table shows fewer than 200,000 clones, with about 90% occurring only once. Unmatched junction bases numbered 7, after V lost 7 bases and J lost 4 bases. The CDR3 totals 13 residues. Germline loops: CDR1 SQVTM, CDR2 ANQGSEA. The chain recombines TRBV29-1 with TRBJ1-2; TRBD1 matches 9 bases. This TCR derives from a man aged 18 to 35 in good health and CMV-seropositive. Sample: PBMCs. CDR3 nucleotide sequence: TGCAGCGCTCGGACAGGGGAGACCTATGGCTACACCTTC. Residues: CSARTGETYGYTF.